This T cell receptor beta chain was documented in a study of blood T cell repertoires in COVID-19. The wider study: From the United States, Italy and Spain came samples of acute and convalescent COVID-19. T cells, B-cell-depleted T cells, or PBMCs supplied cDNA or gDNA.

In the authors' methods: Reference gene primer amplification gave nucleated cell count estimates. Repertoires were generated with immunoSEQ multiplex PCR, while TCRdb's copy carries only in-frame clones and drops some. That table supplies the V and J calls and clone size; D and trimming were determined from the DNA. The sample includes 250,000 or so clones, 90% of them seen just once. V lost 0 bases, J lost 9 bases, and 16 bases lay in between. The CDR3 runs to 16 residues. Germline CDR1 reads SGDLS; CDR2 reads YYNGEE. V and J are TRBV9 and TRBJ1-6, with D possibly TRBD1 on 6 matching bases. The sample consisted of PBMCs or T cells enriched from blood (not recorded which). This clonotype originated in a woman in her twenties or thirties with acute COVID-19. The CDR3 spells CASSVEGSGDGSPLHF. The CDR3 DNA is TGTGCCAGCAGCGTAGAGGGATCAGGGGACGGTTCACCCCTCCACTTT.